These T cell receptor beta chains were read from a single sample in a study of cytomegalovirus exposure and HLA in healthy donors. Libraries were prepared by immunoSEQ multiplex PCR; TCRdb keeps only in-frame clonotypes and omits some of them. Among about 93,000 clones listed, roughly 78% were seen once. Sequencing input: PBMCs. Receptor source: a man aged 30-40 years in good health and CMV-seronegative. Both conserved end residues are part of each CDR3. A D gene is named only where the DNA matches it firmly. Size values are once, few and many counts, or a class for expanded clones, and some rows have none.

J gene: TRBJ1-2; clone size: once; V gene: TRBV6-1; D gene: -; CDR3 protein: CASRAGQKYGYTF; CDR3 DNA: TGTGCCAGCAGGGCCGGACAGAAATATGGCTACACCTTC
J gene: TRBJ1-5; clone size: -; V gene: TRBV2; D gene: -; CDR3 protein: CASSVERGNQPQHF; CDR3 DNA: TGTGCCAGCAGTGTAGAGAGGGGCAATCAGCCCCAGCATTTT
J gene: TRBJ2-7; clone size: few; V gene: TRBV28; D gene: -; CDR3 protein: CASSLLFYEQYF; CDR3 DNA: TGTGCCAGCAGTTTATTATTCTACGAGCAGTACTTC
J gene: TRBJ1-1; clone size: -; V gene: TRBV11-2; D gene: -; CDR3 protein: CASSLADSVTEAFF; CDR3 DNA: TGTGCCAGCAGCTTAGCTGACTCCGTCACTGAAGCTTTCTTT
J gene: TRBJ1-1; clone size: -; V gene: TRBV19; D gene: -; CDR3 protein: CASMPPFTTEAFF; CDR3 DNA: TGTGCCAGTATGCCCCCCTTTACAACTGAAGCTTTCTTT
J gene: TRBJ2-1; clone size: -; V gene: TRBV10-2; D gene: -; CDR3 protein: CASSDLGAVEQFF; CDR3 DNA: TGCGCCAGCAGCGACCTGGGGGCCGTTGAGCAGTTCTTC
J gene: TRBJ1-2; clone size: -; V gene: TRBV2; D gene: -; CDR3 protein: CASSPTGLSYGYTF; CDR3 DNA: TGTGCCAGCAGTCCTACAGGGCTTTCTTATGGCTACACCTTC
J gene: TRBJ2-5; clone size: -; V gene: TRBV9; D gene: TRBD2; CDR3 protein: CASRRGDGKETQYF; CDR3 DNA: TGTGCCAGCAGACGGGGGGATGGAAAAGAGACCCAGTACTTC
J gene: TRBJ2-7; clone size: -; V gene: TRBV9; D gene: TRBD1; CDR3 protein: CASSKRGGQGPPYEQYF; CDR3 DNA: TGTGCCAGCAGCAAGAGAGGAGGACAGGGGCCACCCTACGAGCAGTACTTC
J gene: TRBJ2-1; clone size: -; V gene: TRBV4-3; D gene: -; CDR3 protein: CASSQDWQNEQFF; CDR3 DNA: TGCGCCAGCAGCCAAGATTGGCAAAATGAGCAGTTCTTC
J gene: TRBJ2-7; clone size: -; V gene: TRBV5-4; D gene: -; CDR3 protein: CASSLDLYEQYF; CDR3 DNA: TGTGCCAGCAGCCTAGACCTTTACGAGCAGTACTTC
J gene: TRBJ1-5; clone size: -; V gene: TRBV19; D gene: -; CDR3 protein: CASSNRDNQPQHF; CDR3 DNA: TGTGCCAGTAGTAACAGGGACAATCAGCCCCAGCATTTT
J gene: TRBJ2-1; clone size: -; V gene: TRBV11-2; D gene: TRBD1; CDR3 protein: CASSLRQGRYNEQFF; CDR3 DNA: TGTGCCAGCAGCCTGAGACAGGGTCGGTACAATGAGCAGTTCTTC
J gene: TRBJ2-1; clone size: -; V gene: TRBV10-3; D gene: TRBD2; CDR3 protein: CATGTSGSYNEQFF; CDR3 DNA: TGTGCCACCGGGACTAGCGGTTCCTACAATGAGCAGTTCTTC